This T cell receptor (beta chain) is drawn from a study of cytomegalovirus exposure and HLA in healthy donors. Across the study: An analysis done earlier identified almost 120 million unique TCR beta sequences from 150 million to 200 million T cells. Study-level results: Sequencing depth across donors, presence/absence analyses assumed, was roughly uniform.

In the PCR, 60 Vbeta and 13 Jbeta primers were used. In the study's own analysis: Counted up in a later analysis, unique TCR beta chains came to some 72 million, with roughly 11 million shared. Using immunoSEQ multiplex PCR, the repertoire was profiled, and TCRdb retains in-frame clones only, with some absent. The V and J calls and clone size are taken from that table; D and trimming were inferred from the DNA. The table has over 95,000 clones, 60% to 85% seen once. With regard to this clone: Antigen unknown.

All the people who gave samples were healthy bone marrow donors. This CDR3 contains 11 residues. V was shortened by 5 bases and J by 10 bases, with 14 bases between the two germline ends. Germline V gene lookup returns CDR1 SQVTM and CDR2 ANQGSEA. The V gene is TRBV29-1, the J gene TRBJ1-1, with D possibly TRBD1 on 6 matching bases. The origin of this receptor is a female donor in good health and CMV-seronegative. Specimen: PBMCs. The CDR3 here is CSVLQGLAAFF. CDR3 bases: TGCAGCGTTCTACAGGGATTAGCAGCTTTCTTT. Filled out from reference TRBV29-1 and TRBJ1-1, the complete variable domain reads SAVISQKPSRDICQRGTSLTIQCQVDSQVTMMFWYRQQPGQSLTLIATANQGSEATYESGFVIDKFPISRPNLTFSTLTVSNMSPEDSSIYLCSVLQGLAAFFGQGTRLTVV.